Listed below are T cell receptor beta chains from one sample, sequenced in a study of cytomegalovirus exposure and HLA in healthy donors. Using immunoSEQ multiplex PCR, the repertoire was profiled, and TCRdb retains in-frame clones only, with some absent. The sample yields 90,000 to 100,000 clones, around four fifths seen once. Sequenced: PBMCs. Every receptor here comes from a man in his forties in good health and CMV-seronegative. CDR3s include the opening cysteine and the closing phenylalanine or tryptophan. D genes are given only for firm matches. Size is stated for part of the rows, as once, few or many counts, or as a class when the clone is expanded.

-	-	TRBV28	TRBJ2-5	CASSELGPRDQETQYF	TGTGCCAGCAGTGAATTGGGCCCGAGGGACCAAGAGACCCAGTACTTC
-	-	TRBV4-2	TRBJ1-3	CASRDGLAGRTIYF	TGTGCCAGCAGGGACGGACTCGCCGGACGCACCATATATTTT
-	-	TRBV4-1	TRBJ2-7	CASSLRQGGVYEQYF	TGCGCCAGCAGCCTGAGACAGGGCGGGGTGTACGAGCAGTACTTC
TRBD1	-	TRBV7-9	TRBJ1-1	CASSLGQYTEAFF	TGTGCCAGCAGCTTGGGACAGTACACTGAAGCTTTCTTT
TRBD1	-	TRBV4-2	TRBJ2-7	CASSQVLDRGEREQYF	TGTGCCAGCAGCCAAGTCCTGGACAGGGGGGAACGAGAGCAGTACTTC
-	-	TRBV19	TRBJ1-3	CASNQGSRNTIYF	TGTGCCAGCAACCAGGGATCGCGGAACACCATATATTTT
TRBD1	-	TRBV7-9	TRBJ1-6	CASSHEDRASPLHF	TGTGCCAGCAGCCATGAGGACAGGGCTTCACCCCTCCACTTT
-	few	TRBV9	TRBJ1-5	CASRVTGPNQPQHF	TGTGCCAGCAGGGTAACAGGGCCCAATCAGCCCCAGCATTTT
-	-	TRBV4-1	TRBJ2-1	CASRRSSYNEQFF	TGCGCCAGCAGGAGAAGCTCCTACAATGAGCAGTTCTTC
-	once	TRBV27	TRBJ2-2	CASRWGSNTGELFF	TGTGCCAGCAGGTGGGGCTCGAACACCGGGGAGCTGTTTTTT
TRBD1	-	TRBV7-2	TRBJ2-7	CASSKDRPEMPYEQYF	TGTGCCAGCAGTAAGGACAGGCCAGAGATGCCCTACGAGCAGTACTTC
-	-	TRBV15	TRBJ1-5	CATGQEFRQPQHF	TGTGCCACCGGACAAGAGTTCCGTCAGCCCCAGCATTTT
TRBD1	-	TRBV7-9	TRBJ2-7	CASSSAPTGRDEQYF	TGTGCCAGCAGCTCAGCCCCGACAGGGCGCGACGAGCAGTACTTC
-	-	TRBV9	TRBJ2-2	CASREQGSGELFF	TGTGCCAGCAGAGAACAGGGATCCGGGGAGCTGTTTTTT
-	-	TRBV9	TRBJ2-1	CASSVGVVTGYNEQFF	TGTGCCAGCAGCGTAGGGGTTGTGACGGGGTACAATGAGCAGTTCTTC
-	-	TRBV27	TRBJ1-5	CASSPRKRGNQPQHF	TGTGCCAGCAGTCCACGAAAACGGGGCAATCAGCCCCAGCATTTT
-	-	TRBV28	TRBJ2-7	CASSLPGYEQYF	TGTGCCAGCAGTTTACCAGGGTACGAGCAGTACTTC
-	few	TRBV27	TRBJ1-1	CASSTGVLAFF	TGTGCCAGCAGCACCGGGGTGCTAGCTTTCTTT
-	-	TRBV4-2	TRBJ1-1	CASSQDWRTNTEAFF	TGTGCCAGCAGCCAAGATTGGCGGACAAACACTGAAGCTTTCTTT
TRBD2	few	TRBV6-4	TRBJ2-3	CASSKGLASTDTQYF	TGTGCCAGCAGCAAGGGACTAGCTTCCACAGATACGCAGTATTTT
TRBD1	-	TRBV5-6	TRBJ2-6	CASSRMTGDSGANVLTF	TGTGCCAGCAGCCGAATGACAGGGGACTCTGGGGCCAACGTCCTGACTTTC
-	-	TRBV10-3	TRBJ1-5	CAISESAPGHSNQPQHF	TGTGCCATCAGTGAGTCAGCGCCCGGACATAGCAATCAGCCCCAGCATTTT
-	-	TRBV7-6	TRBJ1-2	CASSIQGLDGYTF	TGTGCCAGCAGCATACAGGGTTTGGATGGCTACACCTTC
-	few	TRBV5-4	TRBJ2-3	CASSRASTDTQYF	TGTGCCAGCAGCCGAGCTTCCACAGATACGCAGTATTTT
-	-	TRBV7-2	TRBJ1-4	CASRSTPATNEKLFF	TGTGCCAGCAGGTCGACTCCTGCAACTAATGAAAAACTGTTTTTT
TRBD1	-	TRBV27	TRBJ2-1	CASRRQGVNHNEQFF	TGTGCCAGCAGGAGACAGGGTGTTAACCACAATGAGCAGTTCTTC
TRBD2	once	TRBV4-1	TRBJ2-5	CASSQELAGGPETQYF	TGCGCCAGCAGCCAAGAACTAGCGGGAGGGCCGGAGACCCAGTACTTC
-	once	TRBV30	TRBJ1-6	CAWNQGEVSPLHF	TGTGCCTGGAATCAGGGCGAAGTATCACCCCTCCACTTT
-	-	TRBV7-6	TRBJ2-5	CASSLVGGRFGETQYF	TGTGCCAGCAGCTTAGTTGGGGGGAGATTCGGGGAGACCCAGTACTTC
TRBD2	few	TRBV7-9	TRBJ2-1	CSSSLVSSGYNEQFF	TGTTCCAGCAGCTTAGTGTCTAGCGGGTACAATGAGCAGTTCTTC
TRBD1	-	TRBV5-6	TRBJ1-1	CASSLEGARLF	TGTGCCAGCAGCTTGGAGGGGGCGAGGCTCTTT
TRBD2	few	TRBV5-4	TRBJ2-2	CASSLTGGTGELFF	TGTGCCAGCTCCCTGACGGGAGGCACCGGGGAGCTGTTTTTT
-	-	TRBV2	TRBJ2-3	CASSRDSLRTQYF	TGTGCCAGCAGTCGTGACAGCCTCCGTACGCAGTATTTT
TRBD2	-	TRBV27	TRBJ2-3	CASLGLAGGPDTQYF	TGTGCCAGCCTCGGACTAGCGGGAGGTCCAGATACGCAGTATTTT
-	-	TRBV11-2	TRBJ2-7	CASSGRTAVTYEQYF	TGTGCCAGCAGTGGGCGGACAGCGGTTACCTACGAGCAGTACTTC
-	-	TRBV19	TRBJ2-7	CASSISTGTLSYEQYF	TGTGCCAGTAGCATCTCGACCGGGACTCTCTCCTACGAGCAGTACTTC
TRBD1	few	TRBV28	TRBJ1-2	CASSRPPGQGVYGYTF	TGTGCCAGCAGTCGGCCCCCGGGACAGGGGGTATATGGCTACACCTTC
-	-	TRBV14	TRBJ1-3	CASSRGVSGNTIYF	TGTGCCAGCAGCCGGGGGGTCTCTGGAAACACCATATATTTT
-	-	TRBV19	TRBJ2-5	CASSPEGEETQYF	TGTGCCAGTAGTCCCGAGGGGGAAGAGACCCAGTACTTC
TRBD1	-	TRBV7-9	TRBJ1-2	CSSSSTQGDYGYTF	TGTTCCAGCAGCTCGACCCAGGGGGACTATGGCTACACCTTC
TRBD1	once	TRBV10-3	TRBJ1-6	CAIGLPGGYSPLHF	TGTGCCATCGGGCTCCCAGGGGGTTATTCCCCCCTCCACTTT
-	-	TRBV19	TRBJ1-2	CASDGSYGYTF	TGTGCTTCCGACGGGTCCTATGGCTACACCTTC
TRBD2	-	TRBV15	TRBJ2-2	CATSRTSGANTGELFF	TGTGCCACCAGCAGGACTAGCGGGGCGAACACCGGGGAGCTGTTTTTT
TRBD1	-	TRBV28	TRBJ2-7	CASSLLGQGYEQYF	TGTGCCAGCAGTTTATTGGGACAGGGCTACGAGCAGTACTTC
TRBD2	few	TRBV6-4	TRBJ2-3	CASSTGTRDTDTQYF	TGTGCCAGCAGTACCGGGACTAGGGACACAGATACGCAGTATTTT